This T cell receptor beta chain was observed in a study of T cells after yellow fever vaccination. Study context: Preparation of the low-cell-number fractions used SMART-Seq v4 Ultra Low Input. Overall study results and limits: Subsequent to the booster, the majority of primary-vaccination clones reappeared (96% CD4, approximately 85% CD8).

TCRdb fed the 5' RACE reads into MiXCR, producing one record per CDR3 protein. The table lists 500,000 to 550,000 distinct CDR3 sequences, just over 20% of them singletons. Trimming took 4 bases from V and 7 from J; bases not matched to a gene: 6. This CDR3 is built from 15 residues. Per the germline V gene, CDR1 is LGHDT and CDR2 is YNNKEL (reference sequence). With regard to this clonotype: The antigen is not known.

This TCR came from a man between 18 and 35 years old who received the YFV17D yellow fever vaccine. The J gene is TRBJ2-1, the V gene TRBV3-1, with 11 bases identical to TRBD2. The sample consisted of PBMCs, taken 20 to 25 days after the first yellow fever vaccination. The chain's CDR3 is CASSPATSGENEQFF. The CDR3 nucleotides read TGTGCCAGCAGCCCGGCGACTAGCGGGGAAAATGAGCAGTTCTTC.